This TCR beta chain derives from a study of shared clonotypes between healthy human individuals. Germline lookup yields CDR1 SGDLS and CDR2 YYNGEE. The CDR3 contains 19 residues. The V gene end was trimmed by 0 bases and the J gene end by 0 bases; junction bases not matched to a gene: 11. Selected positively for CCR7 and CD45RO-negative, naive CD8 cells excluded terminally differentiated effector memory CD45RA+ cells. The repertoire was sequenced with immunoSEQ multiplex PCR; TCRdb's copy has only in-frame clones and lacks some. This sample yields about 700,000 clones, of which about 91% are seen a single time; about 24% belongs to the top ten.

This rearrangement joins TRBV9 to TRBJ2-3, with 9 bases fitting TRBD2. This TCR was recovered from a man aged 25-45 years in good health. The sample comprised naive CD8+ T cells sorted from blood. Here the CDR3 reads CASSVVSWDSGGSTDTQYF. The CDR3 coding sequence is TGTGCCAGCAGCGTAGTATCTTGGGATAGCGGGGGTAGCACAGATACGCAGTATTTT.